The clone carrying this TCR beta chain appeared a few times. Its antigen is undetermined. The source of the sample is a study of T cell responses to AZD1222 COVID-19 vaccine. Study information: Pooling covered second doses at about 4 or about 12 weeks.

Study-level results: Most donors were white British, females outnumbered males, and clonal diversity was possibly underestimated. Targets within unmutated variant regions were reportedly found for nearly half of spike-specific TCRs.

Trimming removed 4 bases at V and 0 bases at J, with 6 bases between. CDR3 length equals 13 residues. Per the germline V gene, CDR1 is SEHNR and CDR2 is FQNEAQ (reference sequence). Sequencing used immunoSEQ multiplex PCR; TCRdb keeps in-frame clones, though not all of them. The sample has fewer than 120,000 clones; about 90% are singletons. The TCR comes from an adult in good health. The sequences come from peripheral blood, collected on day 0 of AZD1222 vaccination. The chain couples TRBV7-9 to TRBJ1-1; perhaps TRBD1 as D (6 bases). CDR3 sequence reads: CASSWTVNTEAFF. The CDR3 DNA reads as TGTGCCAGCAGCTGGACAGTGAACACTGAAGCTTTCTTT.